Listed here are 7 T cell receptor beta chains from one sample, sequenced in a study of T cell repertoires in cytomegalovirus infection. Each CDR3 protein is one row after TCRdb ran MiXCR on the reads. The data show about 120,000 distinct CDR3 sequences, with roughly 30% seen just once and around 41% held by the top ten. No antigen has been identified for these receptors. The sample was CD8+ T cells from cultured PBMCs, taken from culture after CMV antigen stimulation. The receptors come from a human donor in good health (CMV status not recorded). Some clones in this sample may be carry-over from other donors' samples.

As concerns this clonotype: The final CDR3 position lacks the conserved phenylalanine or tryptophan, pointing to a likely read error. The chain employs TRBV7-2 and TRBJ1-1; D uncertain. Deletions cut 4 bases from V and 11 bases from J, with 14 bases between. This CDR3 is 12 amino acids long. Germline lookup yields CDR1 SGHTA and CDR2 FQGNSA. CDR3 protein: CASSSTPLWAFL. The CDR3 bases are TGTGCCAGCAGCTCCACGCCCTTGTGGGCTTTCTTA.

This clonotype was seen repeatedly, ten times or more. The chain combines TRBV7-2 with TRBJ1-2, with TRBD1 as a possible D gene (6 bases). The V and J ends lost 2 bases and 6 bases respectively, with 16 bases between them. The CDR3 is 15 residues long. Germline V gene lookup returns CDR1 SGHTA and CDR2 FQGNSA. CDR3 nucleotides: TGTGCCAGCAGCTTATATATAGGGGGAGCGAATGGCTACACCTTC. This codes for CASSLYIGGANGYTF.

The chain recombines TRBV6-1 with TRBJ2-1; TRBD2 matches 13 bases. Looked up from germline, CDR1 is MNHNS and CDR2 is SASEGT. The trim removed 6 bases at V and 0 bases at J, leaving 8 bases unmatched. This CDR3 comprises 18 residues. The CDR3 spells CASSALAGGPFSYNEQFF. DNA for the CDR3: TGTGCCAGCAGCGCACTAGCGGGGGGGCCTTTCTCCTACAATGAGCAGTTCTTC.

The table lists this clonotype with many counts. The chain couples TRBV6-2 or TRBV6-3 to TRBJ1-5; D gene uncertain. There are 16 residues in the CDR3. Germline assignment: CDR1 MNHEY and CDR2 SVGEGT. V was shortened by 2 bases and J by 3 bases, with 14 bases between the two germline ends. The CDR3 coding sequence is TGTGCCAGCAGTTACCAGTCCTGGTCGGCCAATCAGCCCCAGCATTTT. Its protein is CASSYQSWSANQPQHF.

This chain links TRBV3-1 with TRBJ1-2; D ambiguous. Trimming took 1 base from V and 8 from J, leaving 8 bases between them. This CDR3 is 12 amino acids long. Germline V CDR1 and CDR2: LGHDT, YNNKEL (reference sequence). CDR3 sequence reads: CASSQGEGGYTF. The CDR3 coding sequence is TGTGCCAGCAGCCAAGGGGAGGGCGGCTACACCTTC.

The chain couples TRBV5-4 to TRBJ2-1, with 13 nucleotides matching TRBD2. The CDR3 is 16 amino acids. CDR1 is SGHNT, CDR2 YYREEE, per germline (reference sequence). With V trimmed by 2 bases and J by 5 bases, 4 bases remained unmatched. The chain's CDR3 is CASSFRTSGGNNEQFF. The DNA for the CDR3 is TGTGCCAGCAGCTTCCGGACTAGCGGGGGAAACAATGAGCAGTTCTTC.

This chain uses TRBV7-8 with TRBJ2-2; 8 nucleotides agree with TRBD1. The length of the CDR3 is 15 residues. CDR1 and CDR2 from the germline V gene are SGHVS and FQNEAQ. V gave up 1 base and J gave up 7 bases; unmatched junction bases: 5. The CDR3 DNA is TGTGCCAGCAGCTTAGTCGCAGGGGGCTTCGGGGAGCTGTTTTTT. Amino acid sequence: CASSLVAGGFGELFF.